The sequence of this T cell receptor beta chain was determined in a study of T cells in Graves' hyperthyroidism and ophthalmopathy. What was amplified from RNA transcripts were TCR beta CDR3 regions. Using the HTBI primer set, a first-round RT-PCR was run on the TCR CDR3. TCRdb used MiXCR to reprocess the multiplex PCR reads, holding one entry per CDR3 protein. The sample has 500,000 to 800,000 distinct CDR3 sequences; 13% to 15% are singletons. Per the germline V gene, CDR1 is GTSNPN and CDR2 is SVGIG (reference sequence). CDR3 length: 17 amino acids. V was clipped by 4 bases and J by 0 bases; unmatched bases: 13. This clonotype came up many times.

The specimen sequenced was blood. The V gene is TRBV30, the J gene TRBJ2-3; 7 bases are a match to TRBD2. This sequence originates from a woman aged 50 to 60 with Graves' ophthalmopathy. The CDR3, as DNA: TGTGCCTGGAACCCCTCGCGGATTAGCGGGAGCACAGATACGCAGTATTTT. Translated, it gives CAWNPSRISGSTDTQYF.